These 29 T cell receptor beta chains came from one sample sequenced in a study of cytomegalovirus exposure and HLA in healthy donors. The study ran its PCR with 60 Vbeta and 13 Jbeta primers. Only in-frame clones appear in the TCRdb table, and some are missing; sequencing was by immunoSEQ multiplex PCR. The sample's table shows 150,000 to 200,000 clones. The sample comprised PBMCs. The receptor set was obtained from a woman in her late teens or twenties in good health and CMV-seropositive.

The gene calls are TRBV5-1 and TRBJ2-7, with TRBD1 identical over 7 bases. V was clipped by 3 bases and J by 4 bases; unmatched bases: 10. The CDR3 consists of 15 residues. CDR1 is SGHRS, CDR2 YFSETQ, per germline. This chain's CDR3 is CASSSSSGTVYEQYF. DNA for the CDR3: TGCGCCAGCAGCTCAAGCTCCGGGACAGTATACGAGCAGTACTTC.

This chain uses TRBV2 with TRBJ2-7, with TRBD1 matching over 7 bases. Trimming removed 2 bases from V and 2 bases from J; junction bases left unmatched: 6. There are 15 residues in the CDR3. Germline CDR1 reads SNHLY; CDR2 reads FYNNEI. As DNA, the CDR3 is TGTGCCAGCAGTGAAATTACAGGGGAACCCTACGAGCAGTACTTC. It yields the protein CASSEITGEPYEQYF.

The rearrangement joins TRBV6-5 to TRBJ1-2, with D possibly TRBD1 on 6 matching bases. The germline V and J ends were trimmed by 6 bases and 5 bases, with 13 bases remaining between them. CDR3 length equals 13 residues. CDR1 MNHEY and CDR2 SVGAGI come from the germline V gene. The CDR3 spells CASRHREEYGYTF. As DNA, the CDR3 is TGTGCCAGCAGACACAGGGAAGAGTATGGCTACACCTTC.

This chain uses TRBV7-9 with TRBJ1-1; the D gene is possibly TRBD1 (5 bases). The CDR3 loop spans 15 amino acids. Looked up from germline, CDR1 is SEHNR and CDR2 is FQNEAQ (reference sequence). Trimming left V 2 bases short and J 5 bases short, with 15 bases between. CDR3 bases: TGTGCCAGCAGCTTATTGGGGGGGACGCGGACTGAAGCTTTCTTT. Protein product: CASSLLGGTRTEAFF. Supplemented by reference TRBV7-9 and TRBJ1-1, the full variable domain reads DTGVSQNPRHKITKRGQNVTFRCDPISEHNRLYWYRQTLGQGPEFLTYFQNEAQLEKSRLLSDRFSAERPKGSFSTLEIQRTEQGDSAMYLCASSLLGGTRTEAFFGQGTRLTVV.

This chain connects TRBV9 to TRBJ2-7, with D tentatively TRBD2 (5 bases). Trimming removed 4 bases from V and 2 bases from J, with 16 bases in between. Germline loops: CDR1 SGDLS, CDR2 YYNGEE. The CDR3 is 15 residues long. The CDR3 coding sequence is TGTGCCAGCAGCTTCGGCTATTCGGGAACCTACGAGCAGTACTTC. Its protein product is CASSFGYSGTYEQYF. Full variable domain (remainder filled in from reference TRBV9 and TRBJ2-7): DSGVTQTPKHLITATGQRVTLRCSPRSGDLSVYWYQQSLDQGLQFLIQYYNGEERAKGNILERFSAQQFPDLHSELNLSSLELGDSALYFCASSFGYSGTYEQYFGPGTRLTVT.

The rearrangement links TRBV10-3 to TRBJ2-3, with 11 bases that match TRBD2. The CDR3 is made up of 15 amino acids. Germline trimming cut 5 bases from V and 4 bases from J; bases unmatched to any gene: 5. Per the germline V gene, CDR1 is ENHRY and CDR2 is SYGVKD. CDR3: CAISTLAGGSDTQYF. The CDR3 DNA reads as TGTGCCATCAGTACTCTAGCGGGGGGCTCAGATACGCAGTATTTT.

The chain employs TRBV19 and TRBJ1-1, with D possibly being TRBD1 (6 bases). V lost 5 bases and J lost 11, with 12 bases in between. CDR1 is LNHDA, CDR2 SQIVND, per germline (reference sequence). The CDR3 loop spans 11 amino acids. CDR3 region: CASSRDTRAFF. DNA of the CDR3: TGTGCCAGTAGTCGGGACACTCGTGCTTTCTTT.

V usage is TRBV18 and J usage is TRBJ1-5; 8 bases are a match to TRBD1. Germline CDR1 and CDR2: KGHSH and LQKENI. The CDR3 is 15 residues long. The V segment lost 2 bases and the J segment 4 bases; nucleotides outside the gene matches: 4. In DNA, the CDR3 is TGTGCCAGCTCACCAACCACAGGGGGGAATCAGCCCCAGCATTTT. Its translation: CASSPTTGGNQPQHF.

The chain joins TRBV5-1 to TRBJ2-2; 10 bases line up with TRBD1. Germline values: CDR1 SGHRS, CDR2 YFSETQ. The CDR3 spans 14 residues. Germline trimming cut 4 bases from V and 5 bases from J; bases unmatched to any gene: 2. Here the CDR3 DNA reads TGCGCCAGCAGCCGGGACAGGGGAACCGGGGAGCTGTTTTTT. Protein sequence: CASSRDRGTGELFF.

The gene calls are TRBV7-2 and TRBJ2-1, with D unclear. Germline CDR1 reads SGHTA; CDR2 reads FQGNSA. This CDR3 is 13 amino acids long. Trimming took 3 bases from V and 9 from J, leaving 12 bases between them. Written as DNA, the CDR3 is TGTGCCAGCAGCTTGGGCCCCGACACTGAGCAGTTCTTC. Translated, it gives CASSLGPDTEQFF.

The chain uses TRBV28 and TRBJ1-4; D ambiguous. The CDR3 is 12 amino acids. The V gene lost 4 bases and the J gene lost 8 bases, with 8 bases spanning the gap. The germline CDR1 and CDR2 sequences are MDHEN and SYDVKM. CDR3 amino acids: CASSSPREKLFF. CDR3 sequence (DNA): TGTGCCAGCAGTTCCCCGAGGGAAAAACTGTTTTTT.

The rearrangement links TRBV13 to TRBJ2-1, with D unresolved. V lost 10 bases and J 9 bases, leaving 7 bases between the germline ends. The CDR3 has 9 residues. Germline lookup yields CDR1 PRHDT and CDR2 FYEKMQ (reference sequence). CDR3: CATSGEQFF. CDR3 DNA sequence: TGTGCCACGTCCGGTGAGCAGTTCTTC.

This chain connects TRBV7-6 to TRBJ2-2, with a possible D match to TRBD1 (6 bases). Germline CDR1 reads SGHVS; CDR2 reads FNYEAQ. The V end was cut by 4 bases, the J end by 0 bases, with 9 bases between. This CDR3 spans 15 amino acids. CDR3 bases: TGTGCCAGCAGCTCTACAGGGACGAACACCGGGGAGCTGTTTTTT. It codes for CASSSTGTNTGELFF.

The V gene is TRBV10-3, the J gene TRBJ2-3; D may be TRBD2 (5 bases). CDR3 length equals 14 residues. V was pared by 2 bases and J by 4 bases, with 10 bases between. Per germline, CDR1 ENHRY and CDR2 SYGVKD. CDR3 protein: CAISERTEADTQYF. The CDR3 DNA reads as TGTGCCATCAGTGAGAGGACTGAGGCAGATACGCAGTATTTT.

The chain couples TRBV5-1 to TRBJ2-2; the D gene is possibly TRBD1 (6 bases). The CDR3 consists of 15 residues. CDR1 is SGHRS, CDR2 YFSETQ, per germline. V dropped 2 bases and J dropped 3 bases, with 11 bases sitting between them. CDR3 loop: CASSFLDSYTGELFF. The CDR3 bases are TGCGCCAGCAGCTTCCTGGACAGCTACACCGGGGAGCTGTTTTTT.

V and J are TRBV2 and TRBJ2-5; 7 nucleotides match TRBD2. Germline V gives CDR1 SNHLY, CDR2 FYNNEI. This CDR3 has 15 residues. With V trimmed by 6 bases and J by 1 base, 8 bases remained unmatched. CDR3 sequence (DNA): TGTGCCAGCAGGAGGGAGCGGGGCATCCAAGAGACCCAGTACTTC. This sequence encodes CASRRERGIQETQYF.

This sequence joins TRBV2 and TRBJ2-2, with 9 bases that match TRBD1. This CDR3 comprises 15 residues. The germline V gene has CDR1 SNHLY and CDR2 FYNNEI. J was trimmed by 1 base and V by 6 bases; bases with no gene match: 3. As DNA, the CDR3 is TGTGCCAGCAGACCGGGACAGGGGAACACCGGGGAGCTGTTTTTT. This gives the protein CASRPGQGNTGELFF.

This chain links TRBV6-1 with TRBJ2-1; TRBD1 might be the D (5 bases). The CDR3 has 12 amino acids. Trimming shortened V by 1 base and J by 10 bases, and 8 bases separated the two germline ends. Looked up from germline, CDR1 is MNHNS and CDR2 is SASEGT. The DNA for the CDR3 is TGTGCCAGCAGTGAAGGGGGCTGGGAGCAGTTCTTC. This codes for CASSEGGWEQFF.

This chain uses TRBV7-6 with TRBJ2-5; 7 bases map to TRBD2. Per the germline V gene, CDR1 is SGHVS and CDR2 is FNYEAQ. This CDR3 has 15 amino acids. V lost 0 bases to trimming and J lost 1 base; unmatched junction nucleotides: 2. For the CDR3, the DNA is TGTGCCAGCAGCTTAGCGCGGGGGTCCCAAGAGACCCAGTACTTC. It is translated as CASSLARGSQETQYF.

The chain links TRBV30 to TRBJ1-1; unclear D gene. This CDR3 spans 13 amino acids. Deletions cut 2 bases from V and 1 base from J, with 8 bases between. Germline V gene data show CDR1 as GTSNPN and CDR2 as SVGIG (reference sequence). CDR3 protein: CAWSLETNTEAFF. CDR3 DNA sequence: TGTGCCTGGAGTCTGGAGACGAACACTGAAGCTTTCTTT.

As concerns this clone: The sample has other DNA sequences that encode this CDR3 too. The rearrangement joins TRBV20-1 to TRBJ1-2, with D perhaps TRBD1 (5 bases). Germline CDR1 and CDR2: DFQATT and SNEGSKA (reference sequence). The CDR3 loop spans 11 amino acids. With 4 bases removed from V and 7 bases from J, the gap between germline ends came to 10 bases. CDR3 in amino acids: CSATGGGGYTF. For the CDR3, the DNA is TGCAGTGCTACGGGGGGGGGTGGCTACACCTTC.

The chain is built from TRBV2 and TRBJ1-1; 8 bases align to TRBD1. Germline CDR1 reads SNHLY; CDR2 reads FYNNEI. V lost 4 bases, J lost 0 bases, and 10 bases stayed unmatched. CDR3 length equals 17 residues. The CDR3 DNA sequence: TGTGCCAGCAGTGGAGCCAGGGGGCGAGGGGTGAACACTGAAGCTTTCTTT. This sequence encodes CASSGARGRGVNTEAFF.

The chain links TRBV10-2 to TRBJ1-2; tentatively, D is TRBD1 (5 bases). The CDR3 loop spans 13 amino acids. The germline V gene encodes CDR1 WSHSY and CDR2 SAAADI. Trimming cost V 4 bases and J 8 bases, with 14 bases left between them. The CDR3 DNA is TGCGCCAGCAGTGTGGCCAGGGAAGGCGGCTACACCTTC. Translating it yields CASSVAREGGYTF.

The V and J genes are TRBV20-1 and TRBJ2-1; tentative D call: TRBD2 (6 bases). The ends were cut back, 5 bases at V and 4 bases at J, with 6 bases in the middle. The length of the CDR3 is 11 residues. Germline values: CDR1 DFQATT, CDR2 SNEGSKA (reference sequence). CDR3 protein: CSAGTYNEQFF. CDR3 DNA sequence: TGCAGTGCTGGGACTTACAATGAGCAGTTCTTC.

CDR3 region: CAWSVQGASTDTQYF. Written as DNA, the CDR3 is TGTGCCTGGAGTGTTCAGGGCGCAAGCACAGATACGCAGTATTTT. The chain is built from TRBV30 and TRBJ2-3, with D possibly TRBD1 on 5 matching bases. Germline CDR1 reads GTSNPN; CDR2 reads SVGIG (reference sequence). CDR3 length equals 15 residues. The ends were cut back, 0 bases at V and 0 bases at J, with 10 bases in the middle. Supplemented by reference TRBV30 and TRBJ2-3, the full variable domain reads SQTIHQWPATLVQPVGSPLSLECTVEGTSNPNLYWYRQAAGRGLQLLFYSVGIGQISSEVPQNLSASRPQDRQFILSSKKLLLSDSGFYLCAWSVQGASTDTQYFGPGTRLTVL.

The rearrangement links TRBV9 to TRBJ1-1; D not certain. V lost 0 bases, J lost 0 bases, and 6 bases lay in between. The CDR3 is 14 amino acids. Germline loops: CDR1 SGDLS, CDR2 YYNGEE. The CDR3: CASSVGGMNTEAFF. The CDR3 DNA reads TGTGCCAGCAGCGTAGGTGGCATGAACACTGAAGCTTTCTTT.

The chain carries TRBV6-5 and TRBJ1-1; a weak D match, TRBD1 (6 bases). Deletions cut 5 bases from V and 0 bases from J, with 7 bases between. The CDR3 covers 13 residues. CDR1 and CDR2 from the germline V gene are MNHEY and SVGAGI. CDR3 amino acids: CASSRQVNTEAFF. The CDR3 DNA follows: TGTGCCAGCAGTCGACAGGTGAACACTGAAGCTTTCTTT.

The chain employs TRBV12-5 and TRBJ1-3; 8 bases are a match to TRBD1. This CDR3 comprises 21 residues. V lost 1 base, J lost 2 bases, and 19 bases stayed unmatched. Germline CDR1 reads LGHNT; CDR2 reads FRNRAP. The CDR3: CASGLARDRLSVLSTGNTIYF. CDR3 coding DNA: TGTGCTAGTGGTTTGGCCCGGGACAGGCTTTCTGTTCTATCTACTGGAAACACCATATATTTT.

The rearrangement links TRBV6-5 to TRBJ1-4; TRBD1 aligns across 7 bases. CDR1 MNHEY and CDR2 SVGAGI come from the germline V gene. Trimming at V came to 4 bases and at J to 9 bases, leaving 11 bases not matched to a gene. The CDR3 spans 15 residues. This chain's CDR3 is CASSSSTGHGKKLFF. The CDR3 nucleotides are TGTGCCAGCAGTTCCTCGACAGGGCATGGGAAAAAACTGTTTTTT.